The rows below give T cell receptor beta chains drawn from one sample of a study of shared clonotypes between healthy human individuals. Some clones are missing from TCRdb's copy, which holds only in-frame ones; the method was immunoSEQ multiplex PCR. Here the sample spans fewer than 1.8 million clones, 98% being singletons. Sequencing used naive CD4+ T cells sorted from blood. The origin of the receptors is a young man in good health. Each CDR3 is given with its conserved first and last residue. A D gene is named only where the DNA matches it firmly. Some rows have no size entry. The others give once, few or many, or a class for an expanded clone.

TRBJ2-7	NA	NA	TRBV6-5	CASKARQELSYEQYF	TGTGCCAGCAAGGCGAGACAGGAACTTTCCTACGAGCAGTACTTC
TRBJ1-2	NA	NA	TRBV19	CASSIERGRDGYTF	TGTGCCAGTAGTATAGAGAGAGGGCGAGATGGCTACACCTTC
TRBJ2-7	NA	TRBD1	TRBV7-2	CASSLFSHLNRGRPYEQYF	TGTGCCAGCAGCTTATTTTCACACCTGAACAGGGGGCGGCCCTACGAGCAGTACTTC
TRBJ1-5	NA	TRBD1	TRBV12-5	CASGYNRGNNQPQHF	TGTGCTAGTGGTTATAACAGGGGTAACAATCAGCCCCAGCATTTT
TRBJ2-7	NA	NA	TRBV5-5	CASSLGASYEQYF	TGTGCCAGCAGCTTAGGAGCCTCCTACGAGCAGTACTTC
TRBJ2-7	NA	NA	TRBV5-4	CASSLAGPTEQYF	TGTGCCAGCAGCTTGGCCGGGCCGACGGAGCAGTACTTC
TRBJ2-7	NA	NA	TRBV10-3	CAISPLSVTYEQYF	TGTGCCATCTCCCCCCTCAGTGTCACCTACGAGCAGTACTTC
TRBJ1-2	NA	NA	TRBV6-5	CASTRDLAGGYTF	TGTGCCAGCACCCGGGACCTTGCTGGTGGCTACACCTTC
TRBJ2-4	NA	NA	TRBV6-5	CASSSLDNQDIQYF	TGTGCCAGCAGTTCTCTAGACAATCAGGACATTCAGTACTTC
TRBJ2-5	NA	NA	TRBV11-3	CASSIPGQETQYF	TGTGCCAGCAGTATCCCGGGGCAAGAGACCCAGTACTTC
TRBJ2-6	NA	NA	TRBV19	CASSSAAGLGSGANVLTF	TGTGCCAGTAGTTCCGCTGCGGGTTTAGGTTCTGGGGCCAACGTCCTGACTTTC
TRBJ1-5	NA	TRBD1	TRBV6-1	CASSQQGLSNQPQHF	TGTGCCAGCAGCCAACAGGGGTTGAGCAATCAGCCCCAGCATTTT
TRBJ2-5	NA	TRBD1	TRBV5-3	CARSLGTGRLWQYF	TGTGCCAGAAGCTTAGGGACAGGGCGATTGTGGCAGTACTTC
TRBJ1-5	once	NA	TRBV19	CASGQFRGNQPQHF	TGTGCCAGTGGACAGTTTCGGGGCAATCAGCCCCAGCATTTT
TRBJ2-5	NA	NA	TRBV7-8	CASTPDREGKTQYF	TGTGCCAGCACCCCCGACAGAGAGGGGAAGACCCAGTACTTC
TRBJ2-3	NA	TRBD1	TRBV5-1	CATSTGGRTDTQYF	TGCGCCACCAGCACAGGGGGAAGGACAGATACGCAGTATTTT
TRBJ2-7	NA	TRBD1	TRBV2	CASSAGTGGFEQYF	TGTGCCAGCAGTGCCGGGACAGGGGGCTTCGAGCAGTACTTC
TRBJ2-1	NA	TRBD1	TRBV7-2	CASSYDRDNEQFF	TGTGCCAGCAGCTATGACAGGGACAATGAGCAGTTCTTC
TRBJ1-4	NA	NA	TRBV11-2	CASSPLQVKNEKLFF	TGTGCCAGCAGCCCGTTACAGGTTAAAAATGAAAAACTGTTTTTT
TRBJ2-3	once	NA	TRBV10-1	CASSAQGTDTQYF	TGCGCCAGCAGTGCTCAGGGGACAGATACGCAGTATTTT
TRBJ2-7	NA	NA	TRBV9	CASSVGDPAVFSYEQYF	TGTGCCAGCAGCGTAGGGGACCCGGCAGTATTCTCCTACGAGCAGTACTTC
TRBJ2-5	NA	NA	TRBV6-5	CASSFRGNAAETQYF	TGTGCCAGCAGTTTTCGCGGGAATGCAGCGGAGACCCAGTACTTC
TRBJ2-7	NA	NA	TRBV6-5	CASTRRGHSYEQYF	TGTGCCAGCACCCGCAGGGGTCACTCCTACGAGCAGTACTTC
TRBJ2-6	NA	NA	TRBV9	CASSVGGANVLTF	TGTGCCAGCAGCGTTGGGGGGGCCAACGTCCTGACTTTC